This T cell receptor (beta chain) was sequenced for a study of T cell clonotyping in hematopoietic cell transplantation. Study-wide points: At the given depth, recipient repertoires were over 95% de novo clonotypes. Broader posttransplant TCR repertoire diversity was predicted by graft donor and pretransplant recipient Inverse Simpson Index values.

On this clone itself: The antigen is undetermined.

The V and J ends lost 7 bases and 5 bases, in that order; junction bases with no gene match: 5. The CDR3 totals 12 residues. Germline values: CDR1 SQVTM, CDR2 ANQGSEA. The method was immunoSEQ multiplex PCR; TCRdb's version includes in-frame clones alone and lacks a portion of them. The repertoire holds roughly 5,000 clones, with approximately 89% as singletons. The clonotype originates from a male patient in his 70s who had an allogeneic stem cell transplant from an unrelated donor, so T cells may come from the graft donor. Some clones in this sample may be carry-over from other donors' samples. The chain couples TRBV29-1 to TRBJ1-5; 7 bases match TRBD1. Source: peripheral blood mononuclear cells, taken 100 days after allogeneic stem cell transplant. The CDR3 sequence: CSAVTGDQPQHF. CDR3 sequence (DNA): TGCAGCGCTGTTACAGGGGATCAGCCCCAGCATTTT. Using reference TRBV29-1 and TRBJ1-5 for the parts outside the CDR3, the full variable domain is SAVISQKPSRDICQRGTSLTIQCQVDSQVTMMFWYRQQPGQSLTLIATANQGSEATYESGFVIDKFPISRPNLTFSTLTVSNMSPEDSSIYLCSAVTGDQPQHFGDGTRLSIL.